This TCR beta chain was observed in a study of technical replicates of blood from several donors. Clones were read by immunoSEQ multiplex PCR, and TCRdb kept only the in-frame ones, dropping some. The sample holds 55,000 to 70,000 clones; around 92% are singletons and the top ten take more than 4.5%. Trimming pared 4 bases from V and 3 bases from J, leaving 13 bases between. This CDR3 spans 14 amino acids. Germline CDR1 SGHTA, CDR2 FQGNSA. What was sequenced was PBMCs. This chain links TRBV7-2 with TRBJ2-7; the D gene is possibly TRBD1 (6 bases). This receptor was obtained from a human donor in good health. Some clones in this sample may be carry-over from other donors' samples. Here the CDR3 reads CASSWGLVGYEQYF. The CDR3 DNA reads as TGTGCCAGCAGCTGGGGGCTAGTCGGCTACGAGCAGTACTTC.